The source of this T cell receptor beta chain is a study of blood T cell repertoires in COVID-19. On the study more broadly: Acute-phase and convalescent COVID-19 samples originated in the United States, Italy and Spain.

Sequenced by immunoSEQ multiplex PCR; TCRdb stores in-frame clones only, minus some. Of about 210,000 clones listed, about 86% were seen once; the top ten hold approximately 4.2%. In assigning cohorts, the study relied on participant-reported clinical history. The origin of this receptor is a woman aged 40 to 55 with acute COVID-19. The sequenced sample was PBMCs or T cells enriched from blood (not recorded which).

The DNA for the CDR3 is TGTGCCAGCAGCTTGGCGACCGGGGAGCTGTTTTTT. This translates into CASSLATGELFF. This rearrangement joins TRBV5-5 to TRBJ2-2, with D hard to call. Germline V lookup: CDR1 SGHKS, CDR2 YYEKEE (reference sequence). The length of the CDR3 is 12 residues. The V end was cut by 0 bases, the J end by 5 bases, with 2 bases between.